What follows are 2 T cell receptor beta chains derived from one specimen sequenced in a study of blood T cell repertoires in COVID-19. The method was immunoSEQ multiplex PCR; TCRdb's version includes in-frame clones alone and lacks a portion of them. The table shows about 200,000 clones, with about 86% occurring only once. The sequenced material came from peripheral blood. Receptor source: a woman aged 70-85 years with acute or convalescent COVID-19.

The chain is built from TRBV6-6 and TRBJ2-2, with TRBD1 matching over 9 bases. V was pared by 7 bases and J by 5 bases, with 8 bases of the junction left unmatched. The germline CDR1 and CDR2 sequences are MNHNY and SVGAGI (reference sequence). This CDR3 is 15 amino acids long. The CDR3 protein is CASTPGQGKTGELFF. The CDR3 DNA reads as TGTGCCAGCACCCCGGGACAGGGTAAAACCGGGGAGCTGTTTTTT.

The chain recombines TRBV6-5 with TRBJ1-1; a possible D gene is TRBD1 (6 bases). This CDR3 has 14 residues. The germline V gene has CDR1 MNHEY and CDR2 SVGAGI. The V end lost 6 bases, the J end lost 3 bases, and 14 bases lay between the germline ends. The CDR3 nucleotides are TGTGCCAGCAGATTTAGAGACAGGCACACTGAAGCTTTCTTT. It yields the protein CASRFRDRHTEAFF.